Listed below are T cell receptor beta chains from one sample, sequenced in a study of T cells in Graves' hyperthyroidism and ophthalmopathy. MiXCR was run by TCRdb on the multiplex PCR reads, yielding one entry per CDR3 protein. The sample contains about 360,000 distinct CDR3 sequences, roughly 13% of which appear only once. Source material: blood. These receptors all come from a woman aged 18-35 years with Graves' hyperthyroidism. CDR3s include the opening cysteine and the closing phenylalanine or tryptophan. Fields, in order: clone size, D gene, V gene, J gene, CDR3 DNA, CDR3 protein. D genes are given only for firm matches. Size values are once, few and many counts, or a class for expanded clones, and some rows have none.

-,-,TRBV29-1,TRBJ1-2,TGCAGCGTTGAAGGGACAGTAGAATATGGCTACACCTTC,CSVEGTVEYGYTF
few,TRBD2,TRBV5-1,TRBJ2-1,TGCGCCAGCAGCTTGGTGGCTAGCGGGAGGTATGAGCAGTTCTTC,CASSLVASGRYEQFF
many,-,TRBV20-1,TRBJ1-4,TGCAGTGCTAGAGACGGACAGCCTAGAAATGAAAAACTGTTTTTT,CSARDGQPRNEKLFF
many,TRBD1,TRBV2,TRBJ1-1,TGTGCCAGCAGATCGGGACAGGCTCTCGGTGAAGCTTTCTTT,CASRSGQALGEAFF
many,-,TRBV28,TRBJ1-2,TGTGCCAGCACCCCGGGGTTTTTTGATAACTATGGCTACACCTTC,CASTPGFFDNYGYTF
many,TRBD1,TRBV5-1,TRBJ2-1,TGCGCCAGCAGCCCTGGACAGGGGGCGTGGGAGCAGTTCTTC,CASSPGQGAWEQFF
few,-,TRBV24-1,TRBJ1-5,TGTGCCACCAGTGAGTTATCAGGGGATGACAATCAGCCCCAGCATTTT,CATSELSGDDNQPQHF
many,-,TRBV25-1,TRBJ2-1,TGTGCCAGCAGCGAGCTAGGGATCAATGAGCAGTTCTTC,CASSELGINEQFF
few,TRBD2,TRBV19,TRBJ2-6,TGTGCCAGTGAAGCGGGAGCTGGGGCCAACGTCCTGACTTTC,CASEAGAGANVLTF
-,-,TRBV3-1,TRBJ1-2,TGTGCCAGCAGCCTCGACCGGGGCCTCTATGGCTACACCTTC,CASSLDRGLYGYTF
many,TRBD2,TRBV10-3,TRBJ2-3,TGTGCCATCAGTGCTGGGACTAGTCTCGCAGATACGCAGTATTTT,CAISAGTSLADTQYF
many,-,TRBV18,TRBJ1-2,TGTGCCAGCTCACCGGTCGGGGAGTCCTATGGCTACACCTTC,CASSPVGESYGYTF
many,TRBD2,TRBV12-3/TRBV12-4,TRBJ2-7,TGTGCCAGCAGTTTACGGGGGGGCCAGTCCGAGCAGTACTTC,CASSLRGGQSEQYF
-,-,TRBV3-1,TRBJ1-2,TGTGCCAGCAGCCTAGATGGGGCGGCTAACTATGGCTACACCTTC,CASSLDGAANYGYTF
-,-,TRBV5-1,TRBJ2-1,TGCGCCAGCAGATCCCAGGTTAGCTCCTACAATGAGCAGTTCTTC,CASRSQVSSYNEQFF
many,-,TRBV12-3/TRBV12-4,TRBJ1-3,TGTGCCAGCAGGGCGACCGTCTCCGCTGGAAACACCATATATTTT,CASRATVSAGNTIYF
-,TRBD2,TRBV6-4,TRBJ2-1,TGTGCCAGCAGCCCCAGACCACTAGCGGGAGCCTACAATGAGCAGTTCTTC,CASSPRPLAGAYNEQFF
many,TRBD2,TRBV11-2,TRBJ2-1,TGTGCCAGCAGCTATCAACCAGGACTAGCGGGGCTAAACAATGAGCAGTTCTTC,CASSYQPGLAGLNNEQFF
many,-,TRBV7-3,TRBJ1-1,TGCGCCAGCAGCCTTAGCCACGCGAACACTGAAGCTTTCTTT,CASSLSHANTEAFF
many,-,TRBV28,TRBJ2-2,TGTGCCAGCAGTTCCGGGGCTAGGGACACCGGGGAGCTGTTTTTT,CASSSGARDTGELFF
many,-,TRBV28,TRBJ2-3,TGTGCCAGCAGTTTAGGTGGTCGGTTAATTTTCACAGATACGCAGTATTTT,CASSLGGRLIFTDTQYF
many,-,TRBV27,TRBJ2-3,TGTGCCAGCAGTTTTGGTACTGGTCGGGGCACAGATACGCAGTATTTT,CASSFGTGRGTDTQYF
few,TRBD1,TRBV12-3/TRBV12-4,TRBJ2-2,TGTGCCAGCAGACGCGACAGGGGGCCGAACACCGGGGAGCTGTTTTTT,CASRRDRGPNTGELFF
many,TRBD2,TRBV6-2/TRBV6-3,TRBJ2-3,TGTGCCAGCAGTTACTTGGGACTAGCCTCAGATACGCAGTATTTT,CASSYLGLASDTQYF
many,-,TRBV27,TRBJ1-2,TGTGCCAGCAGTTTATCCGGGCAGGGCTATGGCTACACCTTC,CASSLSGQGYGYTF
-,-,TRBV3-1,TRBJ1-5,TGTGCCAGCAGCTTTGGGCCAGGTGATCAGCCCCAGCATTTT,CASSFGPGDQPQHF
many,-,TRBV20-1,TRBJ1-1,TGCAGTGGCGGGGGATATAACACTGAAGCTTTCTTT,CSGGGYNTEAFF
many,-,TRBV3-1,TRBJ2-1,TGTGCCAGCAGCCAAAGTGCGGGAATCAGTCATGAGCAGTTCTTC,CASSQSAGISHEQFF
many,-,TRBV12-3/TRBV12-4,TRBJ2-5,TGTGCCAGCGCCTGGGTTGGACAGAAAGAGACCCAGTACTTC,CASAWVGQKETQYF
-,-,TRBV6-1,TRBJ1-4,TGTGCCAGCACCCCTTGGGGCCTAGAGAAAAAACTGTTTTTT,CASTPWGLEKKLFF
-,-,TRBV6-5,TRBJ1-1,TGTGCCAGCAGTTACTCGTTTGGGAACACTGAAGCTTTCTTT,CASSYSFGNTEAFF
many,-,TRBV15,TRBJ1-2,TGTGCCACCAGCAGAGCACCCTTTGGGGGGGTTAAGGGCGGTGGCTACACCTTC,CATSRAPFGGVKGGGYTF
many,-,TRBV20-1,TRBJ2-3,TGCAGTGCTAGAGGGGACAGCACAGATACGCAGTATTTT,CSARGDSTDTQYF
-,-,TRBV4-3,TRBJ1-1,TGCGCCAGCAGCCAAGATCGGTTTCCATTTGGGATGAACACTGAAGCTTTCTTT,CASSQDRFPFGMNTEAFF
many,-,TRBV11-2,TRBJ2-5,TGTGCCAGCAGCCCGGACGGACTCCAAGAGACCCAGTACTTC,CASSPDGLQETQYF
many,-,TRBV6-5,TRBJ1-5,TGTGCCAGCAGTTACTCGAGCCACGGCAATCAGCCCCAGCATTTT,CASSYSSHGNQPQHF
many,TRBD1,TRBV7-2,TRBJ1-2,TGTGCCAGCAGCGATACAGGGGTCATTAACTATGGCTACACCTTC,CASSDTGVINYGYTF